This record looks at one T cell receptor (beta chain) sequence and its context. This specimen comes from a study of chemoradiotherapy in HPV16-positive cancers. Assay: immunoSEQ multiplex PCR; the TCRdb copy retains only in-frame clones and omits some. The table includes 30,000 to 40,000 clones, 89% detected once. The receptor was isolated from a human donor with HPV-associated anogenital cancer. Specimen: blood, collected from a patient who underwent chemoradiotherapy.

CDR3 sequence (DNA): TGTGCCAGCAGCTACACAGGGAATGGCTACACCTTC. Its protein product is CASSYTGNGYTF. The V gene is TRBV7-2, the J gene TRBJ1-2, with TRBD1 as a possible D gene (6 bases). CDR1 is SGHTA and CDR2 is FQGNSA in the germline V gene. Trimming shortened V by 4 bases and J by 6 bases, and 9 bases separated the two germline ends. The CDR3 has 12 residues.